The 18 T cell receptor beta chains listed next were all sequenced from one sample in a study of cytomegalovirus exposure and HLA in healthy donors. PCR involved 60 Vbeta and 13 Jbeta primers. The method was immunoSEQ multiplex PCR; TCRdb's version includes in-frame clones alone and lacks a portion of them. The sample shows roughly 100,000 clones, roughly 15% of them seen only once. The sequenced sample was PBMCs. All receptors come from a female donor in good health and CMV-seronegative.

CDR3 sequence: CASRPSGQVSYEQYF. DNA of the CDR3: TGTGCCAGCAGGCCATCGGGACAGGTATCCTACGAGCAGTACTTC. The genes are TRBV6-5 and TRBJ2-7; 8 positions match TRBD1. Trimming removed 6 bases from V and 1 base from J; junction bases left unmatched: 8. Germline values: CDR1 MNHEY, CDR2 SVGAGI. CDR3 length: 15 residues.

The chain carries TRBV6-5 and TRBJ2-1, with D perhaps TRBD1 (5 bases). Deletions cut 6 bases from V and 4 bases from J, with 10 bases between. This CDR3 has 13 amino acids. The germline V gene has CDR1 MNHEY and CDR2 SVGAGI. The CDR3, as DNA: TGTGCCAGCAGACCTGGGGCATACAATGAGCAGTTCTTC. As protein: CASRPGAYNEQFF.

This clone was found a few times. CDR3 residues: CASSFRRLNNEQFF. CDR3 nucleotides: TGTGCCAGCAGCTTTAGGCGACTGAACAATGAGCAGTTCTTC. This chain connects TRBV7-2 to TRBJ2-1, with D unresolved. Germline CDR1 is SGHTA and CDR2 is FQGNSA. This CDR3 comprises 14 residues. The germline V and J ends were trimmed by 3 bases and 5 bases, with 11 bases remaining between them.

The V gene is TRBV7-2, the J gene TRBJ2-5, with 7 bases aligning to TRBD2. The germline V gene has CDR1 SGHTA and CDR2 FQGNSA. This CDR3 is 13 amino acids long. V gave up 9 bases and J gave up 5 bases; unmatched junction bases: 9. The CDR3 bases are TGTGCCAGTTTACGGGGGGTCAGGGAGACCCAGTACTTC. It codes for CASLRGVRETQYF. The entire variable domain, with the rest obtained from reference TRBV7-2 and TRBJ2-5, is as follows: GAGVSQSPSNKVTEKGKDVELRCDPISGHTALYWYRQSLGQGLEFLIYFQGNSAPDKSGLPSDRFSAERTGGSVSTLTIQRTQQEDSAVYLCASLRGVRETQYFGPGTRLLVL.

J is TRBJ2-1 and V is TRBV6-6; possibly TRBD2 for D (6 bases). With 5 bases removed from V and 5 bases from J, the gap between germline ends came to 16 bases. Germline CDR1 and CDR2: MNHNY and SVGAGI (reference sequence). The CDR3 has 15 amino acids. The CDR3 region has the DNA TGTGCCAGCAGTCAACCCGGGACTCTAAACAATGAGCAGTTCTTC. Translation: CASSQPGTLNNEQFF.

The J gene is TRBJ2-1, the V gene TRBV2; TRBD2 agrees at 8 bases. Germline trimming cut 2 bases from V and 0 bases from J; bases unmatched to any gene: 6. The germline CDR1 and CDR2 sequences are SNHLY and FYNNEI. The length of the CDR3 is 17 residues. CDR3 loop: CASSELRGAYSYNEQFF. The CDR3 coding sequence is TGTGCCAGCAGTGAACTGCGGGGGGCCTACTCCTACAATGAGCAGTTCTTC.

This clone showed up just a few times. The chain carries TRBV7-9 and TRBJ2-2; TRBD2 matches at 10 bases. Trimming removed 6 bases from V and 0 bases from J; junction bases left unmatched: 4. Germline V gene lookup returns CDR1 SEHNR and CDR2 FQNEAQ (reference sequence). The CDR3 length is 16 residues. Written as DNA, the CDR3 is TGTGCCAGCAGGCTAGCGGGAGCTTCGAACACCGGGGAGCTGTTTTTT. Residues: CASRLAGASNTGELFF.

This clone has more than one count but fewer than ten. The V and J genes are TRBV30 and TRBJ1-6; 7 positions agree with TRBD1. Per germline, CDR1 GTSNPN and CDR2 SVGIG (reference sequence). This CDR3 region has 13 residues. The junction had 6 bases not matched to a gene; V was cut back by 4 bases and J by 9 bases. The CDR3 loop reads CAWTGQVGSPLHF. The DNA for the CDR3 is TGTGCCTGGACCGGACAGGTGGGTTCACCCCTCCACTTT.

The V gene is TRBV7-2, the J gene TRBJ2-7, with 7 nucleotides matching TRBD1. Germline V gene lookup returns CDR1 SGHTA and CDR2 FQGNSA. V shed 7 bases and J 4 bases; nucleotides not matched to a gene: 13. The CDR3 is 15 amino acids. CDR3 sequence: CASNLRDRGNYEQYF. CDR3 sequence (DNA): TGTGCCAGCAATTTGAGGGACAGAGGTAATTACGAGCAGTACTTC.

The chain carries TRBV28 and TRBJ2-7, with 9 bases that match TRBD1. The CDR3 length is 16 residues. With 2 bases clipped from V and 3 bases from J, the junction kept 8 bases outside the gene matches. Germline values: CDR1 MDHEN, CDR2 SYDVKM. The CDR3 DNA follows: TGTGCCAGCAGTTTAAAAAACAGGGGGCTTTACTACGAGCAGTACTTC. Protein product: CASSLKNRGLYYEQYF.

This clone occurred a few times. This chain uses TRBV5-6 with TRBJ2-7; 7 bases map to TRBD1. Trimming at V came to 3 bases and at J to 5 bases, leaving 17 bases not matched to a gene. This CDR3 has 17 amino acids. Germline loops: CDR1 SGHDT, CDR2 YYEEEE. The CDR3 is CASSSLVRDSKFHEQYF. For the CDR3, the DNA is TGTGCCAGCAGCTCCTTAGTTCGGGACAGCAAATTTCACGAGCAGTACTTC.

This chain links TRBV4-1 with TRBJ1-2; 7 nucleotides agree with TRBD1. Trimming removed 1 base from V and 0 bases from J; junction bases left unmatched: 5. Germline CDR1 MGHRA, CDR2 YSYEKL. This CDR3 is 16 amino acids long. This CDR3 reads CASSQADRASNYGYTF. The CDR3 bases are TGCGCCAGCAGCCAAGCCGACAGGGCTTCTAACTATGGCTACACCTTC.

This clone was picked up a small number of times. This chain connects TRBV19 to TRBJ1-2; D remains unclear. The CDR3 covers 11 residues. CDR1 is LNHDA, CDR2 SQIVND, per germline (reference sequence). V lost 4 bases to trimming and J lost 3 bases, with 3 bases between them. CDR3 coding DNA: TGTGCCAGTAGTACAGACTATGGCTACACCTTC. Translating it yields CASSTDYGYTF.

Comment on this clone: One junction end does not reproduce the germline sequence, and a read error may be involved. The V gene is TRBV7-7, the J gene TRBJ2-2, with a possible D match to TRBD2 (7 bases). The CDR3 runs to 17 residues. Looked up from germline, CDR1 is SSHAT and CDR2 is FNYEAQ (reference sequence). The CDR3 spells CASSPQWGGPHTGELFF. The DNA for the CDR3 is TGTGCTAGCAGCCCCCAGTGGGGGGGGCCCCACACCGGGGAGCTGTTTTTT.

The V call is TRBV27, the J call TRBJ1-6; TRBD1 agrees at 10 bases. This CDR3 comprises 17 residues. Germline loops: CDR1 MNHEY, CDR2 SMNVEV (reference sequence). The junction had 16 bases not matched to a gene; V was cut back by 8 bases and J by 9 bases. This CDR3 reads CASGLTRGDRGGSPLHF. DNA of the CDR3: TGTGCCAGCGGGCTGACCCGGGGGGACAGGGGTGGTTCACCCCTCCACTTT.

This clone turned up a few times. V and J are TRBV4-1 and TRBJ2-7; a possible D gene is TRBD2 (6 bases). Between the trimmed V and J ends, which lost 0 bases and 3 bases, there was a span of 12 bases. The CDR3 is made up of 15 amino acids. Germline loops: CDR1 MGHRA, CDR2 YSYEKL. CDR3 amino acids: CASSQDYGGGYEQYF. CDR3 bases: TGCGCCAGCAGCCAAGATTACGGGGGAGGCTACGAGCAGTACTTC.

This clone was observed a handful of times. Here the CDR3 reads CSVALNEQFF. The DNA for the CDR3 is TGCAGCGTTGCTCTTAATGAGCAGTTCTTC. The V call is TRBV29-1, the J call TRBJ2-1; D unresolved. The V gene lost 4 bases and the J gene lost 7 bases, with 5 bases spanning the gap. This CDR3 has 10 residues. CDR1 is SQVTM and CDR2 is ANQGSEA in the germline V gene.

This chain joins TRBV5-1 and TRBJ1-6, with TRBD1 as a possible D gene (6 bases). Deletions cut 0 bases from V and 9 bases from J, with 19 bases between. Germline CDR1 SGHRS, CDR2 YFSETQ. This CDR3 is 17 amino acids long. The CDR3 DNA reads TGCGCCAGCAGCTTGGCATGGGACACCCCAGGTGCTTCACCCCTCCACTTT. Its translation is CASSLAWDTPGASPLHF.